The clone carrying this T cell receptor (beta chain) was seen at least ten times. Its antigen is not known. The read ends 3 residues early relative to the CDR3; the germline J gene fills the gap. Produced via immunoSEQ multiplex PCR; TCRdb's table is partial and in-frame only. The repertoire has about 66,000 clones, none seen only once; the ten largest take under 2%. This CDR3 is built from 15 residues. Trimming pared 5 bases from V and 7 bases from J, leaving 18 bases between. Germline V gene lookup returns CDR1 SGHTA and CDR2 FQGNSA. This sample is part of a study of T cell clonality in common variable immunodeficiency. Study-level points and caveats: Reportedly, TCR beta sequences from common variable immunodeficiency showed fewer deletions and N-nucleotide insertions. CVID subjects shared fewer TCRbeta clones than healthy controls did.

This chain connects TRBV7-2 to TRBJ2-1; maybe TRBD2 (6 bases). The origin of this receptor is a person between 18 and 75 years old in good health. Sequencing input: peripheral blood mononuclear cells. The CDR3: CASSQSRGVGNEQFF. The CDR3 bases that were read are TGTGCCAGCAGCCAAAGCCGCGGGGTGGGTAATGAG. Complete variable domain (other parts from reference TRBV7-2 and TRBJ2-1): GAGVSQSPSNKVTEKGKDVELRCDPISGHTALYWYRQSLGQGLEFLIYFQGNSAPDKSGLPSDRFSAERTGGSVSTLTIQRTQQEDSAVYLCASSQSRGVGNEQFFGPGTRLTVL.